A single TCR beta chain is shown here with its context. This record comes from a study of blood T cell repertoires in COVID-19. Study information: Acute and convalescent COVID-19 samples came from the United States, Italy and Spain. Nucleic acid was either cDNA or gDNA, and it came from T cells, B-cell-depleted T cells, or PBMCs.

Trimming left V 7 bases short and J 6 bases short, with 9 bases between. The CDR3 spans 11 residues. Profiled with immunoSEQ multiplex PCR; TCRdb holds only in-frame clones, not every one. The data contain fewer than 55,000 clones, 65% to 90% of them singletons. The gene calls are TRBV12-3 or TRBV12-4 and TRBJ1-2, with a tentative D call TRBD1 (5 bases). The sequence was obtained from a woman aged 80 or older with COVID-19, enrolled during active disease. The sample consisted of peripheral blood. The CDR3 loop is CASTGVDGYTF. The CDR3 DNA reads as TGTGCCAGCACGGGGGTGGATGGCTACACCTTC.